These 4 T cell receptor beta chains share one sample of origin, sequenced in a study of blood T cell repertoires in COVID-19. Profiled with immunoSEQ multiplex PCR; TCRdb holds only in-frame clones, not every one. The repertoire holds 190,000 or so clones, with 87% as singletons. The sequenced sample was PBMCs or T cells enriched from blood (not recorded which). The receptors shown here come from a man between 18 and 29 years old with acute COVID-19.

The chain has TRBV4-2 and TRBJ2-1, with TRBD2 identical over 7 bases. The V segment lost 4 bases and the J segment 4 bases; nucleotides outside the gene matches: 10. Germline V gives CDR1 LGHNA, CDR2 YNFKEQ. The CDR3 length is 16 residues. The CDR3 is CASSPAEERGYNEQFF. CDR3 nucleotide sequence: TGTGCCAGCAGCCCGGCGGAGGAGCGGGGATACAATGAGCAGTTCTTC.

V gene TRBV2 combines with J gene TRBJ1-1; TRBD1 agrees at 7 bases. J lost 1 base, V lost 5 bases, and 4 bases had no gene match. The CDR3 runs 14 residues. Germline CDR1 reads SNHLY; CDR2 reads FYNNEI. The CDR3 sequence is CASSRQGGNTEAFF. The CDR3 coding sequence is TGTGCCAGCAGTAGACAGGGAGGGAACACTGAAGCTTTCTTT.

This chain links TRBV5-1 with TRBJ2-3, with D perhaps TRBD2 (5 bases). Trimming took 1 base from V and 5 from J, leaving 17 bases between them. The CDR3 is 16 amino acids. The germline CDR1 and CDR2 sequences are SGHRS and YFSETQ. CDR3 amino acids: CASSLSRLTDLDTQYF. The CDR3 DNA follows: TGCGCCAGCAGCTTGAGCAGGCTTACGGACTTAGATACGCAGTATTTT.

This sequence joins TRBV6-5 and TRBJ1-1; no definite D call. CDR3 size: 14 residues. V lost 2 bases and J 5 bases, leaving 12 bases between the germline ends. CDR1 MNHEY and CDR2 SVGAGI come from the germline V gene. DNA of the CDR3: TGTGCCAGCAGTTACGAGACATCGGGGACTGAAGCTTTCTTT. Translating gives CASSYETSGTEAFF.